What follows are 17 T cell receptor beta chains derived from one specimen sequenced in a study of response to subunit inactivated influenza vaccine. One entry per CDR3 protein, called by TCRdb with MiXCR from the RT-PCR reads. Of hundreds of thousands of distinct CDR3 sequences in the sample, around 13% were seen once. The sample here was PBMCs from blood, taken less than 15 days before vaccination. The receptors stem from a man between 45 and 60 years old who received an inactivated influenza vaccine.

The chain links TRBV3-1 to TRBJ2-7; 10 nucleotides match TRBD2. This CDR3 has 13 residues. Trimming at V came to 5 bases and at J to 6 bases, leaving 4 bases not matched to a gene. Germline CDR1 is LGHDT and CDR2 is YNNKEL (reference sequence). CDR3 DNA sequence: TGTGCCAGCAGCTTAGCGGGAGGCTTCGAGCAGTACTTC. Its protein product is CASSLAGGFEQYF.

A few counts support this clonotype. V gene TRBV20-1 combines with J gene TRBJ2-1; D is unclear. Germline lookup yields CDR1 DFQATT and CDR2 SNEGSKA (reference sequence). Trimming took off 0 bases at V and 0 bases at J, with 15 bases between the two ends. CDR3 length equals 17 residues. The CDR3 protein is CSARDSAEPSSYNEQFF. The CDR3, as DNA: TGCAGTGCTAGAGATTCGGCGGAGCCGAGCTCCTACAATGAGCAGTTCTTC.

The table lists this clonotype with a few counts. The gene calls are TRBV20-1 and TRBJ2-1, with TRBD2 matching over 16 bases. V shed 6 bases, J shed 9 bases, and the junction held 8 bases outside the gene matches. The germline V gene has CDR1 DFQATT and CDR2 SNEGSKA (reference sequence). This CDR3 is 15 amino acids long. In nucleotides, the CDR3 is TGCAGTGCGCCGGGACTAGCGGGAGGGGTTAGTGAGCAGTTCTTC. Residues: CSAPGLAGGVSEQFF.

This clonotype has just a few counts. The CDR3 sequence is CASSVQGFTGELFF. The CDR3, as DNA: TGTGCCAGCAGCGTACAGGGCTTCACCGGGGAGCTGTTTTTT. The chain combines TRBV28 with TRBJ2-2; D might be TRBD1 (6 bases). With 6 bases removed from V and 4 bases from J, the gap between germline ends came to 12 bases. CDR3 length equals 14 residues. Germline V gives CDR1 MDHEN, CDR2 SYDVKM.

This chain connects TRBV18 to TRBJ2-1, with TRBD1 identical over 8 bases. Trimming removed 4 bases from V and 8 bases from J; junction bases left unmatched: 4. The length of the CDR3 is 13 residues. The germline V gene has CDR1 KGHSH and CDR2 LQKENI. The CDR3 protein is CASSRDRGDEQFF. As DNA, the CDR3 is TGTGCCAGCTCACGAGACAGGGGTGATGAGCAGTTCTTC.

The chain combines TRBV4-3 with TRBJ2-2, with unresolved D. From germline, CDR1 is LGHNA and CDR2 YSLEER. The CDR3 is 17 residues long. The V gene lost 3 bases and the J gene lost 0 bases, with 14 bases spanning the gap. The CDR3 is CASSQSLYGSNTGELFF. CDR3 DNA sequence: TGCGCCAGCAGCCAGTCCCTTTACGGGTCGAACACCGGGGAGCTGTTTTTT.

V gene TRBV5-1 combines with J gene TRBJ2-3; the D gene is possibly TRBD2 (6 bases). Looked up from germline, CDR1 is SGHRS and CDR2 is YFSETQ. Trimming left V 7 bases short and J 8 bases short, with 14 bases between. CDR3 length: 12 amino acids. The CDR3 bases are TGCGCCAGCCGACCAGTCGGGGGTACGCAGTATTTT. Translated: CASRPVGGTQYF.

The rearrangement joins TRBV11-2 to TRBJ2-6, with 8 bases aligning to TRBD1. The ends lost 5 bases at V and 0 bases at J; junction bases unmatched: 6. CDR3 length equals 17 residues. Looked up from germline, CDR1 is SGHAT and CDR2 is FQNNGV. The CDR3 DNA reads as TGTGCCAGCAGCCAGGGACAGGTTCTCTCTGGGGCCAACGTCCTGACTTTC. It codes for CASSQGQVLSGANVLTF.

The chain has TRBV4-3 and TRBJ2-7, with 8 bases matching TRBD1. The CDR3 runs 19 residues. Germline trimming cut 0 bases from V and 4 bases from J; bases unmatched to any gene: 17. The germline gives CDR1 LGHNA, CDR2 YSLEER. The CDR3 nucleotides read TGCGCCAGCAGCCAAGAGGTGATATTTGGTACAGGGGGGCTGTACGAGCAGTACTTC. Protein product: CASSQEVIFGTGGLYEQYF.

V and J are TRBV2 and TRBJ2-1; D is unclear. Deletions cut 3 bases from V and 2 bases from J, with 2 bases between. The CDR3 length is 12 residues. Germline CDR1 reads SNHLY; CDR2 reads FYNNEI. The DNA of the CDR3 is TGTGCCAGCAGTGATGCCTACAATGAGCAGTTCTTC. Its protein product is CASSDAYNEQFF.

This clonotype was detected only a few times. J is TRBJ2-7 and V is TRBV5-1, with a tentative D call TRBD2 (6 bases). V was shortened by 3 bases and J by 5 bases, with 15 bases between the two germline ends. This CDR3 region has 14 residues. Germline CDR1 and CDR2: SGHRS and YFSETQ. The CDR3 loop is CASSWTTSRDEQYF. The CDR3 DNA sequence: TGCGCCAGCAGCTGGACGACTAGTCGCGACGAGCAGTACTTC. Complete variable domain (other parts from reference TRBV5-1 and TRBJ2-7): KAGVTQTPRYLIKTRGQQVTLSCSPISGHRSVSWYQQTPGQGLQFLFEYFSETQRNKGNFPGRFSGRQFSNSRSEMNVSTLELGDSALYLCASSWTTSRDEQYFGPGTRLTVT.

Only a few counts were recorded for this clonotype. The rearrangement links TRBV5-1 to TRBJ2-5; TRBD1 matches at 9 bases. Germline V CDR1 and CDR2: SGHRS, YFSETQ. Unmatched junction bases numbered 8, after V lost 4 bases and J lost 1 base. This CDR3 region has 16 residues. Here the CDR3 DNA reads TGCGCCAGCAGCACCGGGACAGGGATAATCCAAGAGACCCAGTACTTC. Translated, it gives CASSTGTGIIQETQYF.

A few counts support this clonotype. The chain joins TRBV4-3 to TRBJ1-1; D perhaps matches TRBD1 (6 bases). The CDR3 runs to 15 residues. V shed 3 bases and J shed 4 bases, with 15 bases lying between them. The germline CDR1 and CDR2 sequences are LGHNA and YSLEER. CDR3 amino acids: CASSQESWGATEAFF. The DNA of the CDR3 is TGCGCCAGCAGCCAGGAGAGTTGGGGGGCCACTGAAGCTTTCTTT.

Many counts were recorded for this clonotype. The genes are TRBV20-1 and TRBJ2-3; D might be TRBD2 (6 bases). CDR1 is DFQATT, CDR2 SNEGSKA, per germline (reference sequence). This CDR3 is 14 amino acids long. V lost 6 bases, J lost 0 bases, and 13 bases lay in between. The CDR3 region has the DNA TGCAGTGCCCTAGGAGGGACTAGCACAGATACGCAGTATTTT. This codes for CSALGGTSTDTQYF.

This clonotype was observed a few times. The chain has TRBV5-8 and TRBJ2-1; possibly TRBD1 for D (6 bases). V lost 4 bases, J lost 10 bases, and 12 bases lay in between. Per the germline V gene, CDR1 is SGHTS and CDR2 is YDEGEE. This CDR3 is built from 12 residues. As DNA, the CDR3 is TGTGCCAGCAGCGGACAGTCACGAGAGCAGTTCTTC. Translation gives CASSGQSREQFF.

The table lists this clonotype with many counts. The rearrangement links TRBV7-9 to TRBJ2-5; the match to TRBD2 covers 8 bases. The CDR3 covers 15 residues. V was pared by 1 base and J by 0 bases, with 1 base of the junction left unmatched. In germline, CDR1 is SEHNR, CDR2 FQNEAQ (reference sequence). The CDR3 DNA follows: TGTGCCAGCAGCTTAGTGACTAGCGACCAAGAGACCCAGTACTTC. This encodes CASSLVTSDQETQYF.

The table lists this clonotype with many counts. The rearrangement joins TRBV28 to TRBJ2-5; D is ambiguous. Trimming cost V 5 bases and J 5 bases, with 18 bases left between them. Germline V gene lookup returns CDR1 MDHEN and CDR2 SYDVKM. This CDR3 is built from 15 residues. The DNA for the CDR3 is TGTGCCAGCAGTCTTGGGCCTGCCCATGGGGAGACCCAGTACTTC. Translated: CASSLGPAHGETQYF. The full variable domain, with the rest looked up from reference TRBV28 and TRBJ2-5, is DVKVTQSSRYLVKRTGEKVFLECVQDMDHENMFWYRQDPGLGLRLIYFSYDVKMKEKGDIPEGYSVSREKKERFSLILESASTNQTSMYLCASSLGPAHGETQYFGPGTRLLVL.